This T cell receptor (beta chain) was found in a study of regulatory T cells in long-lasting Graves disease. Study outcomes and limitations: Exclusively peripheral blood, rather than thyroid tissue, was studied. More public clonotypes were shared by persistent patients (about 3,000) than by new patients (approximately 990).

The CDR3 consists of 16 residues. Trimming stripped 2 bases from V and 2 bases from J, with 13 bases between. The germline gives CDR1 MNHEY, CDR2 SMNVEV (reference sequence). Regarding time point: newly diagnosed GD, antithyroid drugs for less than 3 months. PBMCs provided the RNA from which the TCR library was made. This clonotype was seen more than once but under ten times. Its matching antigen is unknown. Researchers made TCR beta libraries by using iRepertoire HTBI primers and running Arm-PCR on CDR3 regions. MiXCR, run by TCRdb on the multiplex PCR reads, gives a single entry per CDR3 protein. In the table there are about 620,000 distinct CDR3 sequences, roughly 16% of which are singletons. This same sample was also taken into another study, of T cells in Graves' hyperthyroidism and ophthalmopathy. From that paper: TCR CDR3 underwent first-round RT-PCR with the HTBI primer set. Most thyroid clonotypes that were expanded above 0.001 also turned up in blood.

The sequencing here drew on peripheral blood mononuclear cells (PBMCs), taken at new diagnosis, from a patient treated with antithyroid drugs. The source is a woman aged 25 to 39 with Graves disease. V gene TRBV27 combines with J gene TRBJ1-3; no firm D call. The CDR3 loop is CASSLGPDVAGNTIYF. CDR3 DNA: TGTGCCAGCAGTTTAGGACCGGACGTCGCTGGAAACACCATATATTTT.